This TCR beta chain derives from a study of T cells in Graves' hyperthyroidism and ophthalmopathy. Study-level points and caveats: Appearing also in blood were most of the thyroid clonotypes expanded above 0.001. Model output signaled ophthalmopathy a median 6.5 months ahead of onset.

RNA transcripts provided the source from which TCR beta CDR3 regions were amplified. RT-PCR in the first round (using the HTBI primer set) targeted the TCR CDR3. From the multiplex PCR reads, TCRdb called clonotypes with MiXCR, one entry per CDR3 protein. The sample holds about 250,000 distinct CDR3 sequences, 20% to 25% seen once. As for this clonotype: Its antigen is not known.

CDR3 length equals 14 residues. Germline V gives CDR1 SNHLY, CDR2 FYNNEI. V was cut by 10 bases and J by 2 bases, with 15 bases left in between. The chain uses TRBV2 and TRBJ2-1; tentatively, D is TRBD1 (5 bases). The sequence was collected from a man aged 25 to 45 with Graves' ophthalmopathy. The sequenced sample consisted of blood. CDR3: CATTKGQAYNEQFF. In DNA form, the CDR3 reads TGTGCCACAACCAAGGGGCAGGCCTACAATGAGCAGTTCTTC.